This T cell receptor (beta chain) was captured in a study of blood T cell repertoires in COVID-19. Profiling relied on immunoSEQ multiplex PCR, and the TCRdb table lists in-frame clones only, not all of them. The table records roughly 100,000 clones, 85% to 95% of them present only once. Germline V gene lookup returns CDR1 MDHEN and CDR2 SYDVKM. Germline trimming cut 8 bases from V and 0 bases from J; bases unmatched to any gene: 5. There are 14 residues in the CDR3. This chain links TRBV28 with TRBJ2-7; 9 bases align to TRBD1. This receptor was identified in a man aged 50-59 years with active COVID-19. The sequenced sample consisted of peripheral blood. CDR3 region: CASRGQGYSYEQYF. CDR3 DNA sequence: TGTGCCAGCCGTGGACAGGGGTACTCCTACGAGCAGTACTTC.